These 10 T cell receptor beta chains share one sample of origin, sequenced in a study of siplizumab effects on memory and regulatory T cells. TCRdb keeps only in-frame clones here, not all; method: immunoSEQ multiplex PCR. This sample has some 80,000 clones, with approximately 95% found just once. The sample comprised CD8+ T cells sorted from blood. Receptors originate from a human donor in good health.

V gene TRBV4-1 combines with J gene TRBJ1-5; no firm D call. Trimming took 1 base from V and 2 from J, leaving 15 bases between them. The CDR3 length is 17 residues. The germline gives CDR1 MGHRA, CDR2 YSYEKL. This CDR3 is CASSQVVGGYGNQPQHF. The CDR3 DNA is TGCGCCAGCAGCCAAGTGGTCGGAGGGTATGGCAATCAGCCCCAGCATTTT.

This chain uses TRBV29-1 with TRBJ1-1; D gene ambiguous. Germline loops: CDR1 SQVTM, CDR2 ANQGSEA. Trimming pared 4 bases from V and 3 bases from J, leaving 9 bases between. The CDR3 covers 12 residues. Here the CDR3 DNA reads TGCAGCGTTGGGAGCAGATACACTGAAGCTTTCTTT. It is translated as CSVGSRYTEAFF.

The chain recombines TRBV19 with TRBJ2-7; 7 bases are a match to TRBD2. The V gene's germline CDR1 is LNHDA and CDR2 SQIVND (reference sequence). This CDR3 is 14 amino acids long. The trim removed 5 bases at V and 4 bases at J, leaving 8 bases unmatched. DNA of the CDR3: TGTGCCAGTAGTCCTCTCGGGGGAGGGTACGAGCAGTACTTC. This translates into CASSPLGGGYEQYF.

The rearrangement joins TRBV6-6 to TRBJ2-3; D is possibly TRBD2 (6 bases). V dropped 5 bases and J dropped 0 bases, with 12 bases sitting between them. Per germline, CDR1 MNHNY and CDR2 SVGAGI (reference sequence). The CDR3 totals 15 residues. The CDR3 DNA reads TGTGCCAGCAGTCCCGGGAGAGCGAGCACAGATACGCAGTATTTT. It encodes CASSPGRASTDTQYF.

The V gene is TRBV7-9, the J gene TRBJ2-2; D gene unclear. CDR1 and CDR2 (germline): SEHNR, FQNEAQ (reference sequence). V was shortened by 1 base and J by 3 bases, with 12 bases between the two germline ends. The CDR3 is 16 residues long. CDR3 protein: CASSLGRVSHTGELFF. CDR3 sequence (DNA): TGTGCCAGCAGCTTAGGTCGGGTCTCCCACACCGGGGAGCTGTTTTTT.

This clone was counted a single time. The chain is built from TRBV14 and TRBJ2-1; 14 nucleotides line up with TRBD2. Per the germline V gene, CDR1 is SGHDN and CDR2 is FVKESK. Germline trimming cut 5 bases from V and 2 bases from J; bases unmatched to any gene: 11. This CDR3 spans 19 amino acids. The CDR3 DNA sequence: TGTGCCAGCAGCTTGAAGACTAGCGGGAGGGCCGATCCCTACAATGAGCAGTTCTTC. This sequence encodes CASSLKTSGRADPYNEQFF.

This CDR3 reads CASSLESDRVKNIQYF. The CDR3 DNA sequence: TGCGCCAGCAGCTTGGAAAGCGACAGGGTCAAAAACATTCAGTACTTC. The chain recombines TRBV5-1 with TRBJ2-4; 7 positions agree with TRBD1. CDR1 is SGHRS and CDR2 is YFSETQ in the germline V gene. V was pared by 0 bases and J by 3 bases, with 6 bases of the junction left unmatched. The CDR3 runs to 16 residues.

V is TRBV27 and J is TRBJ2-7; a possible D gene is TRBD2 (5 bases). The CDR3 totals 16 residues. Per germline, CDR1 MNHEY and CDR2 SMNVEV (reference sequence). Deletions cut 2 bases from V and 4 bases from J, with 18 bases between. DNA for the CDR3: TGTGCCAGCAGTTTAACTGGATTGCGGGCCGGGTACGAGCAGTACTTC. As protein: CASSLTGLRAGYEQYF.

The chain recombines TRBV29-1 with TRBJ2-1, with 7 bases lining up with TRBD1. V gave up 0 bases and J gave up 9 bases; unmatched junction bases: 11. Germline V gene lookup returns CDR1 SQVTM and CDR2 ANQGSEA. This CDR3 is 15 amino acids long. CDR3 nucleotide sequence: TGCAGCGTTGAAGATCCCGACAGGGCTGATACTGAGCAGTTCTTC. Amino acids: CSVEDPDRADTEQFF.

CDR3 nucleotides: TGTGCCAGCAGCTTGCCACCCGGGGAGCTGTTTTTT. Its translation: CASSLPPGELFF. V is TRBV7-8 and J is TRBJ2-2; D unresolved. CDR3 length: 12 residues. With 3 bases removed from V and 6 bases from J, the gap between germline ends came to 5 bases. Germline CDR1 reads SGHVS; CDR2 reads FQNEAQ.